These T cell receptor beta chains were read from a single sample in a study of cytomegalovirus exposure and HLA in healthy donors. The repertoire was sequenced with immunoSEQ multiplex PCR; TCRdb's copy has only in-frame clones and lacks some. The table has about 54,000 clones, about 92% seen once; the top ten hold approximately 8.4%. Sequencing was done on a sample of PBMCs. The receptors here all came from a woman aged 18-29 years in good health and CMV-seropositive. Both conserved end residues are part of each CDR3. Fields, in order: D gene, J gene, V gene, CDR3 DNA, CDR3 protein. D genes are given only for firm matches.

NA | TRBJ1-3 | TRBV19 | TGTGCCAGCAAAAAGATTGCGGGATCTTCCCCCTCTGGAAACACCATATATTTT | CASKKIAGSSPSGNTIYF
NA | TRBJ2-2 | TRBV10-1 | TGCGCCAGCAGTGGGCCTTCACACGGGACCGGGGAGCTGTTTTTT | CASSGPSHGTGELFF
TRBD1 | TRBJ1-2 | TRBV2 | TGTGCCAGCAGGGAACTGGACAGGGGGTTAGGGTACTATGGCTACACCTTC | CASRELDRGLGYYGYTF
NA | TRBJ2-2 | TRBV12-5 | TGTGCTAGTGGTTTGGTAAACTCGGGGGGGGAGCTGTTTTTT | CASGLVNSGGELFF
NA | TRBJ2-5 | TRBV7-8 | TGTGCCAGCAGCCGGGACATCCAAGAGACCCAGTACTTC | CASSRDIQETQYF
NA | TRBJ2-2 | TRBV25-1 | TGTGCCAGCAGCGGACAGTACACCGGGGAGCTGTTTTTT | CASSGQYTGELFF
TRBD1 | TRBJ2-7 | TRBV10-3 | TGTGCCACCGCATTGGGACAGGGGTCGGGGGAGCAGTACTTC | CATALGQGSGEQYF
NA | TRBJ1-5 | TRBV5-8 | TGTGCCAGCAGCTTGGAGGGGGTTGATCAGCCCCAGCATTTT | CASSLEGVDQPQHF
TRBD2 | TRBJ2-4 | TRBV11-1 | TGTGCCAGCAGCTTAGAACTAGCGGGGGGCAGAAACATTCAGTACTTC | CASSLELAGGRNIQYF
NA | TRBJ2-1 | TRBV7-3 | TGTGCCAGTCAACCCGGGGGTTCCTACAATGAGCAGTTCTTC | CASQPGGSYNEQFF